This T cell receptor beta chain was identified during a study of blood T cells in healthy people across ages. Notes on the study in general: A greater number of naive CD4+ cells and higher diversity distinguished long-lived donors from aged donors.

Isolation of PBMCs gave at least 7 million cells per sample. A second PCR of about 7 to 11 cycles used a sample-barcoded 5' primer and a J-beta primer mix. Researchers report that each sample yielded at least 2.5 million CDR3-containing paired-end reads. In TCRdb, the 5' RACE reads were re-called with MiXCR into one record per CDR3 protein. The sample has almost 1 million distinct CDR3 sequences, about 51% seen once. The CDR3 is 14 amino acids. The V and J ends lost 5 bases and 1 base respectively, with 12 bases between them. Germline V gene lookup returns CDR1 SGHTA and CDR2 FQGNSA. This clonotype was seen many times. Antigen unknown.

This receptor was obtained from a woman aged 55-70 years in good health. The rearrangement links TRBV7-2 to TRBJ2-7; D not certain. The sample comprised blood. The CDR3 is CASSPRATSYEQYF. CDR3 bases: TGTGCCAGCAGCCCGAGAGCGACTTCCTACGAGCAGTACTTC.